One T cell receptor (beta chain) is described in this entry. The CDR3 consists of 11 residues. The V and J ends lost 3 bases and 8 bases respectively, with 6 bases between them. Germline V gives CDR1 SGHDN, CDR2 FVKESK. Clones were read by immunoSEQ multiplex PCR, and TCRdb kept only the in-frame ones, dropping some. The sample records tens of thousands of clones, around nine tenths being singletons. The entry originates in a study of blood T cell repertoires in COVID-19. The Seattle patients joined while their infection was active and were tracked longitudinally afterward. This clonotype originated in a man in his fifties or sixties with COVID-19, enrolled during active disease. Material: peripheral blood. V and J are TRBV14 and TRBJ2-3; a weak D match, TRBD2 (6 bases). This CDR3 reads CASSQGGTQYF. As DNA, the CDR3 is TGTGCCAGCAGCCAGGGGGGTACGCAGTATTTT. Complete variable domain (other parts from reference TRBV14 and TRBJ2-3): EAGVTQFPSHSVIEKGQTVTLRCDPISGHDNLYWYRRVMGKEIKFLLHFVKESKQDESGMPNNRFLAERTGGTYSTLKVQPAELEDSGVYFCASSQGGTQYFGPGTRLTVL.